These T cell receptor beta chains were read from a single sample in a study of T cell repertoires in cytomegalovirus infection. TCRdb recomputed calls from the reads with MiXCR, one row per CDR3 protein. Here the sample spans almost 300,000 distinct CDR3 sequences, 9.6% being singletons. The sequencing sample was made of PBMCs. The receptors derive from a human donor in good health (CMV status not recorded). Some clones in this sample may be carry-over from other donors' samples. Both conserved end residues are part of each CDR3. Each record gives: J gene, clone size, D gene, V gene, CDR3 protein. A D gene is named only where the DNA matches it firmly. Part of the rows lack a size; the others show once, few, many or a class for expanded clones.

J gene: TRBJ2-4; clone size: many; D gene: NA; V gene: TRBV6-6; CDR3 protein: CASSYSEIMENIQYF
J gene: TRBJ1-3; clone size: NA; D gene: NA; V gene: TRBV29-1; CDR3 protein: CSAEGQFGNTIYF
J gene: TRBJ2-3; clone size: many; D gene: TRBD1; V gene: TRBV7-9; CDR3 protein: CASSLILDRGEDTQYF
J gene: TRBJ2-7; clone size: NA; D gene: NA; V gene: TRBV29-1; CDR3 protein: CSVEGDINYEQYF
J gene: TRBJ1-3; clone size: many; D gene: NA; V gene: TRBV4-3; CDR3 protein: CASSQDYIPAQLRPGNTIYF
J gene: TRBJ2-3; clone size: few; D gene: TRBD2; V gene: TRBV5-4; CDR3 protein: CASSSGAGARTDTQYF
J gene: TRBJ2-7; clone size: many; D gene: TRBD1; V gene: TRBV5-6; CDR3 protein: CASSFIGTDPSEQYF
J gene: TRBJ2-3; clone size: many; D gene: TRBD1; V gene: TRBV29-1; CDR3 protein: CSVEKDRTSTDTQYF
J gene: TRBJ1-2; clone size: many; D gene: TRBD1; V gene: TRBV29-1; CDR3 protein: CSVRTGDSVYGYTF
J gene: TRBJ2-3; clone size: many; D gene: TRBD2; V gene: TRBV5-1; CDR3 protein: CASTLAGGGTDTQYF
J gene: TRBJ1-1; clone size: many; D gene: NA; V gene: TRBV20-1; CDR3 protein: CSVRRGGNTEAFF
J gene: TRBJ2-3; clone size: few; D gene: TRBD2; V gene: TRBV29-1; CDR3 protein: CSAGTSGRQLTDTQYF
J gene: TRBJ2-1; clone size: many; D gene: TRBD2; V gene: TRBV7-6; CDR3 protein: CASSLLAGAPYNEQFF
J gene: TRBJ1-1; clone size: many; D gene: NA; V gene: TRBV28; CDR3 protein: CASTRGGDTEAFF
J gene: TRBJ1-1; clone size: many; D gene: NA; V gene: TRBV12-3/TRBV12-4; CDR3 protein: CASSWGAGMNTEAFF
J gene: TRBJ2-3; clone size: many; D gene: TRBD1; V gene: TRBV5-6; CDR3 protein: CASSLPDRGSQYF
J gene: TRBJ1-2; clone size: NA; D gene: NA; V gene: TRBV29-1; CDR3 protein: CSVEDAPAGSGYTF
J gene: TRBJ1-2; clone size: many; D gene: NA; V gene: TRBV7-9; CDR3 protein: CASSQAQNGYTF
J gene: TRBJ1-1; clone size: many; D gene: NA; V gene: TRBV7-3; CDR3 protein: CASSYGQNTEAFF
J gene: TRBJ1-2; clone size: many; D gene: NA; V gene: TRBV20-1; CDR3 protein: CSARFPGRGSAGHGYTF
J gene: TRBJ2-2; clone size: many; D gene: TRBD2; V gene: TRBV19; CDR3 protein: CASSTRTSDNTGELFF
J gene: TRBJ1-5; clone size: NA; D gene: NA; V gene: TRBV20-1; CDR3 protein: CSASSVNNQPQHF
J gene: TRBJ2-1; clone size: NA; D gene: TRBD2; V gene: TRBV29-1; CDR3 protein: CSVQRGGFYNEQFF
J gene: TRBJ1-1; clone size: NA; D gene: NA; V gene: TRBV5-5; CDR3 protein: CAGSVPGMNTEAFF
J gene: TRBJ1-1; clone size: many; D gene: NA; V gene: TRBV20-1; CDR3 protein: CSAAGYSEAFF
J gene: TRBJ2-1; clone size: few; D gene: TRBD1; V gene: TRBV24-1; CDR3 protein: CATSDFGTGYNEQFF
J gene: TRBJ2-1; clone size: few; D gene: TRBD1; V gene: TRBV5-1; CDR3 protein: CASSTRQGNNYEQFF
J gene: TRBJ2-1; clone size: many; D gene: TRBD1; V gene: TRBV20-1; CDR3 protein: CSAAGQGWGRYNEQFF
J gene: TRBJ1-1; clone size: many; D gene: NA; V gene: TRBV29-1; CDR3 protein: CSVGQNTEAFF
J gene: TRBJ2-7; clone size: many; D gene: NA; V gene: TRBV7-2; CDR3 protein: CASSFLSREQYF
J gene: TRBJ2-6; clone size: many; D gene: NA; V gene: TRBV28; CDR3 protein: CASSPASGAKGEGANVLTF
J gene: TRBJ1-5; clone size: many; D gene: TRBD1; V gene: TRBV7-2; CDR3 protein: CASSPGGGNNQPQHF
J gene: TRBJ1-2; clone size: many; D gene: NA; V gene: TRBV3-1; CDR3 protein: CASSRVGSYDGYTF
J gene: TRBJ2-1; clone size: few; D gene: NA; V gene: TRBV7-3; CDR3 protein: CASSSPGRWDEQFF
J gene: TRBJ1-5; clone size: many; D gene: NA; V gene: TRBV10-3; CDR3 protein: CAISESRGNSNQPQHF
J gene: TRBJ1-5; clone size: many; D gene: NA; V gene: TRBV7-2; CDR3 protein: CASSPSPAFNQPQHF
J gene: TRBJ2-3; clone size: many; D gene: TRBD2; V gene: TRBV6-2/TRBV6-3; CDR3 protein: CASSFLAGGLADTQYF
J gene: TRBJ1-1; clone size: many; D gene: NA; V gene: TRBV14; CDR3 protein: CASSQQIHTEAFF
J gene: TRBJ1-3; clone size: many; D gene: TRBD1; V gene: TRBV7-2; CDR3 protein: CASSLEGQGNRNTIYF
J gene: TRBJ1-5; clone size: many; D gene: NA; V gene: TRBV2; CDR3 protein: CASNRYSNQPQHF
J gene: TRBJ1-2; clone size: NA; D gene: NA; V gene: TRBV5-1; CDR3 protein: CASSLGEGGYTF
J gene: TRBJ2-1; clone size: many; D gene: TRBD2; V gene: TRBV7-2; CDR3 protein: CASSLAGGPYNEQFF
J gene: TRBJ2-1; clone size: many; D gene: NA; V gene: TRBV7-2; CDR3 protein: CASSPSSYNEQFF
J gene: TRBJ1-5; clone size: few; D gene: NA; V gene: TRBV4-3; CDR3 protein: CASSQDRHSNQPQHF
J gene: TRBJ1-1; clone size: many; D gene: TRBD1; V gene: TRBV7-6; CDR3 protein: CASSLTDRGFTEAFF
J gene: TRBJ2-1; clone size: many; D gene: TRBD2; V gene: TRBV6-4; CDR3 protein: CASSALAGPVGNEQFF
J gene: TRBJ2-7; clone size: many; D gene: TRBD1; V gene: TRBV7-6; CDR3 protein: CASSLTGTGGSLHEQYF
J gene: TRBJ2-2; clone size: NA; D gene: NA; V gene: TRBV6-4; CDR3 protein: CASRPGLGGELFF